This TCR beta chain originates from a study of OX40 agonist ivuxolimab in advanced cancers. Study-level background: In this cohort, patients received ivuxolimab, an agonistic anti-OX40 (CD134) antibody. Dose-escalation subjects each had hepatocellular carcinoma, melanoma, renal cell or head and neck cancer.

J gave up 4 bases and V 5 bases, and 6 bases lay outside the gene matches. Germline V CDR1 and CDR2: SGHNT, YENEEA. The CDR3 loop spans 15 amino acids. TCRdb keeps only in-frame clones here, not all; method: immunoSEQ multiplex PCR. The sample includes some 66,000 clones, roughly 73% of them seen just once. This clone was seen a handful of times. Its antigen is not known. Findings of the study overall: Relative to CD4+ cells, CD8+ T cells on average had more expanded clones. There was clonal expansion of CD4+ and CD8+ blood T cells by week 6 at 0.1 to 3.0 mg/kg.

This TCR came from an adult with an advanced solid tumor such as melanoma, head and neck, liver or kidney cancer. The chain combines TRBV11-3 with TRBJ2-7, with 12 bases that match TRBD2. Here the sequenced sample was CD4+ or CD8+ T cells sorted from blood, taken in a trial of the OX40 agonist ivuxolimab. CDR3 region: CASSARTSGIYEQYF. The CDR3 nucleotides read TGTGCCAGCAGCGCCAGGACTAGCGGGATTTACGAGCAGTACTTC.